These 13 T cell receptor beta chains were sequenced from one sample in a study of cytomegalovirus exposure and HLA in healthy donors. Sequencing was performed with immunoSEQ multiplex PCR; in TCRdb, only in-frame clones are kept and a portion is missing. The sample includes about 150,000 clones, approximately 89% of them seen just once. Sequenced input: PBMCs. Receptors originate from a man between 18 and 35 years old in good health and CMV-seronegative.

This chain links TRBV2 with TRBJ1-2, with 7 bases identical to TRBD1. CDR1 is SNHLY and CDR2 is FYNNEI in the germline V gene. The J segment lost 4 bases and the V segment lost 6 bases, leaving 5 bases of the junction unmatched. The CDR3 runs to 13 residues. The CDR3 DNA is TGTGCCAGCAGCCGGGACAGCAGCTATGGCTACACCTTC. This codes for CASSRDSSYGYTF. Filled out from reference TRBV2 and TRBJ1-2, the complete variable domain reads EPEVTQTPSHQVTQMGQEVILRCVPISNHLYFYWYRQILGQKVEFLVSFYNNEISEKSEIFDDQFSVERPDGSNFTLKIRSTKLEDSAMYFCASSRDSSYGYTFGSGTRLTVV.

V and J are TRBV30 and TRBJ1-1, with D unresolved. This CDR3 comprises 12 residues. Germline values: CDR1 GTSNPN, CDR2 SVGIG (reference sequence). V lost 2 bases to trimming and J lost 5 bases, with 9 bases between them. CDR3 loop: CAWSWEETEAFF. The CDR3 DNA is TGTGCCTGGAGTTGGGAGGAAACTGAAGCTTTCTTT.

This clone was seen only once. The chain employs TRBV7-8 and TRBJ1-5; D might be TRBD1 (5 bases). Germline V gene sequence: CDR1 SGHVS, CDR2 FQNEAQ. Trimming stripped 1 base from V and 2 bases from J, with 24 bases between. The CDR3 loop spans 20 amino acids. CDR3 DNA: TGTGCCAGCAGCTTAGGGGCGGTGGCGCGGCCGGGGGGGGGCAATCAGCCCCAGCATTTT. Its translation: CASSLGAVARPGGGNQPQHF.

The chain's CDR3 is CASSLVSGWMYGYTF. The DNA for the CDR3 is TGCGCCAGCAGCTTGGTTTCAGGGTGGATGTATGGCTACACCTTC. V is TRBV5-1 and J is TRBJ1-2; TRBD1 might be the D (5 bases). V shed 0 bases and J shed 5 bases, with 14 bases lying between them. CDR1 is SGHRS, CDR2 YFSETQ, per germline. The CDR3 runs to 15 residues.

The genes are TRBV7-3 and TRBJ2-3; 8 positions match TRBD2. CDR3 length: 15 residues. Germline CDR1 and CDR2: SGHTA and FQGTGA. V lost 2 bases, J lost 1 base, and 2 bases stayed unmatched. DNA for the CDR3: TGTGCCAGCAGCTTAGGAGCGGGGGGCACAGATACGCAGTATTTT. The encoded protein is CASSLGAGGTDTQYF.

The CDR3 here is CASSMTGGVGEAFF. CDR3 DNA sequence: TGTGCCAGCAGTATGACAGGGGGCGTGGGTGAAGCTTTCTTT. The chain joins TRBV27 to TRBJ1-1; 10 positions match TRBD1. This CDR3 comprises 14 residues. Germline CDR1 reads MNHEY; CDR2 reads SMNVEV (reference sequence). Trimming removed 5 bases from V and 7 bases from J; junction bases left unmatched: 7.

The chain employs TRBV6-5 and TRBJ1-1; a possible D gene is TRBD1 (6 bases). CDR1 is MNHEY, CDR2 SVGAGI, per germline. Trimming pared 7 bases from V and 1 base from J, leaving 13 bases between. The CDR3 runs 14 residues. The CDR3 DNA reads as TGTGCCAGCAACTACCGGGGGGCGAACACTGAAGCTTTCTTT. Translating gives CASNYRGANTEAFF.

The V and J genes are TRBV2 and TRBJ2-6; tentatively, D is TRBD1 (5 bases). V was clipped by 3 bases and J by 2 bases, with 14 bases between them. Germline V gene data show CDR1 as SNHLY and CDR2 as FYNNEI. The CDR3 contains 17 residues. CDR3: CASSEGIRVTGANVLTF. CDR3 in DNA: TGTGCCAGCAGTGAGGGGATCAGGGTCACTGGGGCCAACGTCCTGACTTTC.

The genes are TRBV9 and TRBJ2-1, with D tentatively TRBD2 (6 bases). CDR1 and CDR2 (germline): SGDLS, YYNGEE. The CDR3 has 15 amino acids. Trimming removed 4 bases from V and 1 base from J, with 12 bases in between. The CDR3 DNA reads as TGTGCCAGCAGCAATAGCGGTCCATCCTACAATGAGCAGTTCTTC. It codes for CASSNSGPSYNEQFF.

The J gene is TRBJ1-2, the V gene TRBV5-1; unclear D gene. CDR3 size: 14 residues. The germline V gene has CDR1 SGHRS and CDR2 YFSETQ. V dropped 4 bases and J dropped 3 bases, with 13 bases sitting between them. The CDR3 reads CASSRREGYYGYTF. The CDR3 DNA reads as TGCGCCAGCAGCCGAAGGGAGGGTTACTATGGCTACACCTTC.

CDR3 residues: CASRRGGDTGELFF. The CDR3 nucleotides read TGTGCCAGTAGGCGGGGGGGAGACACCGGGGAGCTGTTTTTT. The chain couples TRBV19 to TRBJ2-2, with 9 nucleotides matching TRBD2. V shed 6 bases and J 3 bases; nucleotides not matched to a gene: 2. The CDR3 covers 14 residues. Germline CDR1 is LNHDA and CDR2 is SQIVND (reference sequence). Variable domain in full (rest from reference TRBV19 and TRBJ2-2): DGGITQSPKYLFRKEGQNVTLSCEQNLNHDAMYWYRQDPGQGLRLIYYSQIVNDFQKGDIAEGYSVSREKKESFPLTVTSAQKNPTAFYLCASRRGGDTGELFFGEGSRLTVL.

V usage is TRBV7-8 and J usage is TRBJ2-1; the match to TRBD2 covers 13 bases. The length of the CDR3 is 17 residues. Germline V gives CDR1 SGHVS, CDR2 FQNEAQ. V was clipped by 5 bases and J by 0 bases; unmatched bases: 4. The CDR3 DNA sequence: TGTGCCAGCAGCGCAGGGACTAGCGGGAACTCCTACAATGAGCAGTTCTTC. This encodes CASSAGTSGNSYNEQFF.

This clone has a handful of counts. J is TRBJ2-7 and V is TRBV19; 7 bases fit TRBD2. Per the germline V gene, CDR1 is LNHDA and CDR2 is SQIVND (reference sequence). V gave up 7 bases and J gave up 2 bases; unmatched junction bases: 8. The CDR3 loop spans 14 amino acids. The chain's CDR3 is CASTPSGAPYEQYF. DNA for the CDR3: TGTGCCAGTACCCCGAGCGGGGCTCCCTACGAGCAGTACTTC.